This T cell receptor beta chain was obtained from a study of OX40 agonist ivuxolimab in advanced cancers. Overall study: Ivuxolimab, an antibody that agonizes OX40 (CD134), was administered to the patients. Three individuals attained partial responses, comprising one hepatocellular carcinoma case and two cutaneous melanoma cases.

Produced via immunoSEQ multiplex PCR; TCRdb's table is partial and in-frame only. This sample has 44,000 or so clones, with 88% found just once. The sampling schedule covered blood at baseline, cycle 4 day 1, and cycle 7 day 1. The CDR3 spans 11 residues. Trimming cost V 2 bases and J 8 bases, with 9 bases left between them. Germline V lookup: CDR1 DFQATT, CDR2 SNEGSKA (reference sequence). This TCR derives from an adult with an advanced solid tumor such as melanoma, head and neck, liver or kidney cancer. The sequences come from CD4+ or CD8+ T cells sorted from blood, collected in a trial of the OX40 agonist ivuxolimab. The rearrangement links TRBV20-1 to TRBJ1-2; D is ambiguous. For the CDR3, the DNA is TGCAGTGCTAGAAAGACTTTAGGCTACACCTTC. This codes for CSARKTLGYTF.